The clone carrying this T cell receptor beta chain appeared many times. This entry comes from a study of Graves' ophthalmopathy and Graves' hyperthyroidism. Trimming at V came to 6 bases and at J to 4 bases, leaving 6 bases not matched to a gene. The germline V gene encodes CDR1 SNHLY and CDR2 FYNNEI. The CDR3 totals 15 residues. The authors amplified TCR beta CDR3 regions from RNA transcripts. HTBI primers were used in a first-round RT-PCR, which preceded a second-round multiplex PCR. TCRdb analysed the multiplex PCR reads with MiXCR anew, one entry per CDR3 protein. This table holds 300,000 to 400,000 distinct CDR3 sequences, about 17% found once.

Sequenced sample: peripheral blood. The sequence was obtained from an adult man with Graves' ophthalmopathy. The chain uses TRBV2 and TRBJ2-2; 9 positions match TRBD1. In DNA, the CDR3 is TGTGCCAGCAGCCCGGACAGGGGCATCACCGGGGAGCTGTTTTTT. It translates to CASSPDRGITGELFF.